The rows below give T cell receptor beta chains drawn from one sample of a study of shared clonotypes between healthy human individuals. The protocol was immunoSEQ multiplex PCR, while the TCRdb copy is restricted to in-frame clones and leaves out a portion. The sample includes about 2.2 million clones, 85% to 95% of them seen just once. Sequencing used naive CD8+ T cells from PBMCs. The origin of the receptors is a young man in good health. Some clones in this sample may be carry-over from other donors' samples. Each CDR3 is given with its conserved first and last residue. A D gene is named only where the DNA matches it firmly. Clone sizes are given selectively: once, few, many, or a class where the clone is expanded.

J gene: TRBJ2-1
D gene: .
V gene: TRBV27
clone size: .
CDR3 DNA: TGTGCCAGCAGTTTACTCGCCAATAATCCCAATGAGCAGTTCTTC
CDR3 protein: CASSLLANNPNEQFF

J gene: TRBJ2-1
D gene: TRBD2
V gene: TRBV28
clone size: .
CDR3 DNA: TGTGCCAGCAGGCTTCTAGCGGGGATGAATGAGCAGTTCTTC
CDR3 protein: CASRLLAGMNEQFF

J gene: TRBJ2-2
D gene: .
V gene: TRBV29-1
clone size: .
CDR3 DNA: TGCAGCGCTGGCAAACTCTCTGTTAGTGGCACCGGGGAGCTGTTTTTT
CDR3 protein: CSAGKLSVSGTGELFF

J gene: TRBJ1-2
D gene: .
V gene: TRBV27
clone size: few
CDR3 DNA: TGTGCCAGCAGTTTAAGGAGGAACTATGGCTACACCTTC
CDR3 protein: CASSLRRNYGYTF

J gene: TRBJ1-4
D gene: TRBD1
V gene: TRBV28
clone size: .
CDR3 DNA: TGTGCCAGCAGTTTTCAGAGGGGGCATGAAAAACTGTTTTTT
CDR3 protein: CASSFQRGHEKLFF

J gene: TRBJ2-1
D gene: TRBD2
V gene: TRBV5-1
clone size: .
CDR3 DNA: TGCGCCAGCAGCTTGGGACTAGCGCGTTCCTACAATGAGCAGTTCTTC
CDR3 protein: CASSLGLARSYNEQFF

J gene: TRBJ1-1
D gene: .
V gene: TRBV30
clone size: .
CDR3 DNA: TGTGCCTGGAGTGTTTCCGATAACACTGAAGCTTTCTTT
CDR3 protein: CAWSVSDNTEAFF

J gene: TRBJ2-3
D gene: TRBD2
V gene: TRBV27
clone size: .
CDR3 DNA: TGTGCCAGCAGTTTAGGCGGGAGTGCAGATACGCAGTATTTT
CDR3 protein: CASSLGGSADTQYF

J gene: TRBJ1-5
D gene: .
V gene: TRBV27
clone size: .
CDR3 DNA: TGTGCCAGCAGTTTAGTGGGGTTTCAGCCCCAGCATTTT
CDR3 protein: CASSLVGFQPQHF

J gene: TRBJ2-3
D gene: .
V gene: TRBV6-6
clone size: .
CDR3 DNA: TGTGCCAGCAGACAAACCCCCCAAATCACAGATACGCAGTATTTT
CDR3 protein: CASRQTPQITDTQYF

J gene: TRBJ2-5
D gene: TRBD1
V gene: TRBV7-9
clone size: .
CDR3 DNA: TGTGCCAGCAGCTGGACAGGGCTAGAAGAGACCCAGTACTTC
CDR3 protein: CASSWTGLEETQYF

J gene: TRBJ1-1
D gene: TRBD1
V gene: TRBV7-9
clone size: .
CDR3 DNA: TGTGCCAGCAGCTCGCCTAGACAGGGGAGAACTGAAGCTTTCTTT
CDR3 protein: CASSSPRQGRTEAFF

J gene: TRBJ2-3
D gene: .
V gene: TRBV7-8
clone size: .
CDR3 DNA: TGTGCCAGCAGCATTAACCCGACTGATACGCAGTATTTT
CDR3 protein: CASSINPTDTQYF

J gene: TRBJ2-2
D gene: .
V gene: TRBV18
clone size: .
CDR3 DNA: TGTGCCAGCTCACCTTCGTGGGGGGGCCTCAAGACCGGGGAGCTGTTTTTT
CDR3 protein: CASSPSWGGLKTGELFF

J gene: TRBJ2-5
D gene: .
V gene: TRBV28
clone size: .
CDR3 DNA: TGTGCCAGCAGTCTCCGAGGGAATCAAGAGACCCAGTACTTC
CDR3 protein: CASSLRGNQETQYF

J gene: TRBJ2-7
D gene: .
V gene: TRBV11-2
clone size: .
CDR3 DNA: TGTGCCAGCAGCTTAGACGCCTACGAGCAGTACTTC
CDR3 protein: CASSLDAYEQYF

J gene: TRBJ2-3
D gene: TRBD1
V gene: TRBV6-6
clone size: .
CDR3 DNA: TGTGCCAGCAGTTACTCGGACAGGGGTACAGATACGCAGTATTTT
CDR3 protein: CASSYSDRGTDTQYF

J gene: TRBJ1-6
D gene: .
V gene: TRBV27
clone size: .
CDR3 DNA: TGTGCCAGCACCCAAACCCTTGCCTCACCCCTCCACTTT
CDR3 protein: CASTQTLASPLHF

J gene: TRBJ2-7
D gene: .
V gene: TRBV19
clone size: .
CDR3 DNA: TGTGCCAGTAGTCTTAAGATGTCTTCCCCCCCATACGAGCAGTACTTC
CDR3 protein: CASSLKMSSPPYEQYF

J gene: TRBJ1-5
D gene: TRBD1
V gene: TRBV2
clone size: .
CDR3 DNA: TGTGCCAGCACTTCCGGGACAGGGGGCTTTCAGCCCCAGCATTTT
CDR3 protein: CASTSGTGGFQPQHF

J gene: TRBJ2-7
D gene: .
V gene: TRBV6-5
clone size: .
CDR3 DNA: TGTGCCAGCAGTTACTCCTCCCCGGACTACGAGCAGTACTTC
CDR3 protein: CASSYSSPDYEQYF

J gene: TRBJ2-7
D gene: TRBD1
V gene: TRBV25-1
clone size: .
CDR3 DNA: TGTGCCAGCAGGCGGACAGGGAACAGCGACGAGCAGTACTTC
CDR3 protein: CASRRTGNSDEQYF

J gene: TRBJ1-1
D gene: .
V gene: TRBV12-5
clone size: once
CDR3 DNA: TGTGCTAGTGGTTTGGTACTGACAAATCCAATGAACACTGAAGCTTTCTTT
CDR3 protein: CASGLVLTNPMNTEAFF

J gene: TRBJ2-7
D gene: .
V gene: TRBV16
clone size: .
CDR3 DNA: TGTGCCAGCAGCCAATCGAGTGGGTGGCAGTACTTC
CDR3 protein: CASSQSSGWQYF

J gene: TRBJ1-1
D gene: .
V gene: TRBV19
clone size: few
CDR3 DNA: TGTGCCAGTAGTCCGGACAGTTACACTGAAGCTTTCTTT
CDR3 protein: CASSPDSYTEAFF

J gene: TRBJ2-3
D gene: .
V gene: TRBV15
clone size: few
CDR3 DNA: TGTGCCACCAGTCGGACTAGCACAGATACGCAGTATTTT
CDR3 protein: CATSRTSTDTQYF

J gene: TRBJ1-5
D gene: .
V gene: TRBV7-2
clone size: .
CDR3 DNA: TGTGCCAGCAGCTTGGACCGGACTACGATGTTAGCCCAGCATTTT
CDR3 protein: CASSLDRTTMLAQHF

J gene: TRBJ2-3
D gene: .
V gene: TRBV6-5
clone size: once
CDR3 DNA: TGTGCCAGCAGTACCCGGGACTCCCCCACAGATACGCAGTATTTT
CDR3 protein: CASSTRDSPTDTQYF